This record covers a single T cell receptor beta chain. No cognate antigen has been identified for it. No clone much larger than this one lies a single base away; base qualities are absent. Library construction relied on the immunoSEQ multiplex PCR assay. A mixture of 60 forward primers for TCR Vbeta segments and 13 reverse primers for TCR Jbeta segments was used in the multiplex PCR. Amplification of the CDR3 region of rearranged TCR beta genes was performed with a multiplex PCR assay on genomic DNA. The amplified TCR beta libraries were sequenced on the Illumina HiSeq System as 87-base-pair reads. As for how the authors treated the data: A later analysis tallied roughly 80 million unique TCR beta chains across the 666 repertoires, and approximately 12 million of those chains were shared by two or more donors. To remove PCR and sequencing errors, raw reads were error-corrected and collapsed into unique sequences using a nearest-neighbor algorithm that merged closely related sequences. CDR3 sequences were aligned to IMGT reference sequences to assign V, D and J gene segments. Each retained sequence needed at least a six-nucleotide match to both a V gene segment and a J gene segment. Rearrangements were called productive when the CDR3 lacked stop codons and stayed in frame with V and J; all others were non-productive. CDR3 was defined by IMGT convention, running from the second conserved V-encoded cysteine to the conserved J-encoded phenylalanine. Sequences without an unambiguous match to a single V gene segment were excluded from the earlier analysis of about 630 of the donors. An earlier analysis of almost 600 of the donors classified V segments as functional when productive rearrangements were above 56.7% and as segregating when the standard deviation between donors was above 5%. A statistical classification framework was built to diagnose cytomegalovirus status from the catalog of TCR beta chain sequences. In a later analysis, V and J genes were assigned by comparing TCR nucleotide sequences against IMGT/GENE-DB human TR gene sequences. A later analysis assigned CDR3 sequences and most-parsimonious VDJ recombination scenarios with the TCRdist pipeline. A later analysis defined each TCR beta chain by its CDR3 amino acid sequence plus V-gene family, and excluded reads lacking a unique V-gene family. To address suspected cross-contamination and a sequencing artifact, a later analysis removed a few hundred highly shared, low-generation-probability nucleotide sequences. For each public chain, a later analysis derived a clonal expansion index from normalized ranks of inferred template counts within each repertoire. A later analysis computed generation probabilities with a VDJ recombination model fitted to out-of-frame rearrangements, and checked the results against IGoR. In a later analysis, TCR-TCR, TCR-HLA and TCR-CMV co-occurrence was scored with hypergeometric tests, and a repertoire-size bias correction was applied to TCR pairs. False discovery rates were estimated in a later analysis by permuting HLA or CMV assignments 20 times. In a later analysis, co-occurring TCRs were grouped using DBSCAN, with TCRdist sequence similarity added in when clustering inside HLA-allele-positive subsets. Co-occurrence clustering excluded repertoires with fewer than 30,000 or more than 120,000 public chains, plus five with anomalous nucleotide sharing. Not all clones reach the TCRdb copy of this immuneACCESS table, which keeps in-frame sequences only. Checked studies attribute under half of the gap to unresolved V genes and leave the rest unexplained. For V, J and clone size, that table is used; D and trimming come from the DNA. The sample table contains 140,000 to 150,000 clones; only one count was recorded for roughly four fifths of them. Approximately 9.7% of the sample rests with the top ten.

The data stem from a study of cytomegalovirus exposure and HLA in healthy donors (dated by TCRdb to 2015 to 2018). Regarding the complete study: In an earlier analysis of about 560 of the donors, about 260 Gb of sequence data and 117 million unique TCR beta sequences from 150 million to 200 million T cells were reported. Roughly 300 gigabases of sequencing data and 78 million or so unique TCR sequences were included in an early release covering about 700 HLA-typed donors. The genetic ancestry cluster associated with self-reported Caucasian donors included roughly 84% of the roughly 360 genotyped donors. The aim of the study was to test whether cataloging public T cell receptors could identify signatures of past pathogen exposure. The study profiled the T cell repertoires of around 700 subjects by immunosequencing and related them to cytomegalovirus serostatus. Along with the approximately 700-subject first cohort, a separate validation cohort of over a hundred different subjects was used. The study combined high-throughput TCR immunosequencing, statistical association of individual TCRs with disease status, and machine learning to predict cytomegalovirus infection status. To study patterns of TCR occurrence, a later analysis re-analyzed previously published TCR beta repertoires from under 750 donors and added high-resolution HLA genotyping. Rather than drawing on any new phenotypic data, the later analysis identified candidate immune exposures from TCR beta sequences and the way those sequences occurred across donors. An earlier analysis of 450 to 750 of the donors used high-throughput TCR beta sequencing to judge whether each TCR beta V gene segment behaved as functional or pseudogenic. Donor age, sex, ethnicity and CMV serostatus were compiled together with the repertoire data. In a later genetic analysis, genome-wide SNP genotypes for about 55% of the roughly 700 donors were used, and that subset was treated as a discovery cohort. Every repertoire in the discovery cohort had been generated on one and the same sequencing platform. HLA typing included class I and class II loci at four-digit resolution. Typing coverage differed by locus: A, B, C, DRB1 and DQB1 were typed in about 620-640 donors, DQA1 in 500 to 550, DPA1 in 600 to 610, and DPB1 in 400 to 490. Five DR-DQ haplotypes were handled as single units for association and clustering, since linkage in the cohort was strong. Among around 400 genotyped donors of the cohort, an average of approximately 230,000 unique TCR beta nucleotide sequences were sequenced per donor, around 20% of them non-productive. Here is what the overall study found, with its caveats: The only immune exposure information available for the cohort was CMV serostatus. Broadly in line with IMGT annotations, most TCR beta V segments showed up in productive rearrangements about 90% or about 30% of the time in an earlier analysis of some 590 of the donors. A later genetic analysis associated a missense DCLRE1C variant with V-gene and J-gene trimming of TCR beta chains, and an independent cohort replicated the association. Strong co-occurrence of HLA alleles, especially DR and DQ, made assigning TCR associations to individual alleles difficult. A cluster of highly shared sequence variants was judged likely to represent a technical artifact of the sequencing pipeline. In a later analysis, HLA-associated TCR beta chains were found to be more clonally expanded and to have lower generation probabilities than equally common non-associated chains. In vitro tests confirmed that a few of the cytomegalovirus-associated TCR beta chains recognize cytomegalovirus antigens. Correlated functional status among segregating V segments might reflect linkage disequilibrium, but an unknown experimental factor could not be ruled out. Because counts were too low, about 18 rarely observed V segments, including chromosome 9 orphons, were left out of the earlier analysis of approximately 580 of the donors. Several of the top co-occurrence clusters appeared to be linked to parvovirus B19, influenza, CMV and Epstein-Barr virus, according to a later analysis. In a later analysis, some 17,000 TCR beta sequences were associated with specific HLA alleles at a false discovery rate of 0.05. The study gave a list of some 150 TCR beta chains associated with cytomegalovirus. Roughly uniform sequencing depth across donors was assumed in presence/absence analyses, although this assumption may not hold. In a later analysis, most CMV-associated TCR beta chains were found to appear HLA-restricted, with HLA associations seemingly driven largely by CMV exposure. In both the original and validation cohorts, the classifier was reported to diagnose cytomegalovirus status with high specificity and sensitivity. The authors suggested that the approach could potentially be extended to other disease states and immunological phenotypes. Because some donors lacked HLA typing at each locus, the association tests relied only on the typed subset. Some IMGT-functional V segments, including TRBV6-2 and TRBV6-3, could not be told apart with the 87-base-pair reads, so those segments were excluded. A further reported finding was that TCR beta sequences accurately predicted the HLA-A and HLA-B alleles for most subjects in the first cohort. A later analysis found that TCR association rates varied across HLA loci, with DRB1 alleles showing the most associated TCRs and HLA-C alleles the fewest. A later genetic analysis reported fewer N-insertions in productive TCRs among donors in an Asian-associated ancestry cluster than the roughly 650-donor mean. Most TCR sequences were observed very rarely across donors, whereas some public TCRs were present in many individuals. Only TCR beta chains were sequenced in this cohort, and the absence of alpha or paired-chain data limited detectable features.

Trimming takes 1 base from V and 5 bases from J, and the germline ends sit 11 bases apart. CDR1 SGHTA and CDR2 FQGNSA were looked up in the germline V gene. The CDR3 holds 14 amino acids from the cysteine to the phenylalanine. The CDR3 DNA has 42 bases and is translated from base 1. The cohort was made up of 500 to 800 healthy bone marrow donors. Cohort members were all nominally healthy when sampled, although unrecorded immune exposures were likely present. The donor tested CMV seropositive and was one of the 289 seropositive cohort members. A peripheral blood sample was collected from each donor, and TCR beta sequencing was performed on peripheral blood mononuclear cells. Genomic DNA was extracted from the blood cell samples with the Qiagen DNeasy Blood Extraction Kit.

Sequencing was carried out using PBMCs. This clonotype was obtained from a woman aged 55-75 years in good health and CMV-seropositive. The receptor chain draws on TRBV7-2 and TRBJ2-5, and possibly TRBD2, on 6 matching bases. This receptor carries the CDR3 CASSLGGGKETQYF. The DNA sequence follows: TGTGCCAGCAGCTTAGGCGGCGGGAAGGAGACCCAGTACTTC.